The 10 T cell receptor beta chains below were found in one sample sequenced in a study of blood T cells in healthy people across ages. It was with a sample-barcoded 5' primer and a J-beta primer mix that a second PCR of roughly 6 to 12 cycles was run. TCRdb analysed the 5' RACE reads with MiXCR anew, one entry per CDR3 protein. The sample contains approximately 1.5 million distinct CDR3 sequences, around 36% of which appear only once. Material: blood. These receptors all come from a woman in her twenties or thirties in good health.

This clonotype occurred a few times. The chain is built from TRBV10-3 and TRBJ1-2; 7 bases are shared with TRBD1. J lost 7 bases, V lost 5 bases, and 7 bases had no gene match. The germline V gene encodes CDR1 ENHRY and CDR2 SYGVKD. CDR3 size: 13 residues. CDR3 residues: CAISLDRSGGYTF. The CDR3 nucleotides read TGTGCCATCAGTTTGGACAGGTCGGGTGGCTACACCTTC.

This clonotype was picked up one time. CDR3 protein: CASSGLAGVRDTQYF. CDR3 nucleotides: TGTGCCAGCAGTGGACTAGCGGGAGTTAGAGATACGCAGTATTTT. This rearrangement joins TRBV2 to TRBJ2-3, with 12 bases aligning to TRBD2. Looked up from germline, CDR1 is SNHLY and CDR2 is FYNNEI. V gave up 4 bases and J gave up 5 bases; unmatched junction bases: 4. This CDR3 is 15 amino acids long.

This CDR3 reads CASSLIGGGEIGRAFF. In nucleotides, the CDR3 is TGTGCCAGCAGCTTAATAGGAGGCGGGGAAATTGGAAGAGCTTTCTTT. The chain carries TRBV7-9 and TRBJ1-1, with unresolved D. V gave up 2 bases and J gave up 10 bases, with 23 bases separating them. The CDR3 contains 16 residues. Germline lookup yields CDR1 SEHNR and CDR2 FQNEAQ (reference sequence).

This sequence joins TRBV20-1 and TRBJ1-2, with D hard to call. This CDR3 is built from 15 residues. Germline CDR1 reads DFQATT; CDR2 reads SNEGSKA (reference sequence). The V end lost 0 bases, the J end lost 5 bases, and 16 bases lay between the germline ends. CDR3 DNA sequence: TGCAGTGCTAGAGAGACGGGTGGTTCGGCGTATGGCTACACCTTC. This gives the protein CSARETGGSAYGYTF.

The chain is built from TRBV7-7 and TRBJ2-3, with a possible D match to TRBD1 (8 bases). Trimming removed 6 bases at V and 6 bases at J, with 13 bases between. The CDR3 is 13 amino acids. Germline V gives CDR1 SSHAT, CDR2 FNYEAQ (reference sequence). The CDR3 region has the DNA TGTGCCAGCAGACCACAGGGGGGGGATACGCAGTATTTT. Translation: CASRPQGGDTQYF.

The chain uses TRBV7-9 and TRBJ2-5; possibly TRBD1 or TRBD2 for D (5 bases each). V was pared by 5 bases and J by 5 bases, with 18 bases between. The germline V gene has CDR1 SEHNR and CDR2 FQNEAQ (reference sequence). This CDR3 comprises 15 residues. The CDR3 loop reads CASSEGGRVRETQYF. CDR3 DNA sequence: TGTGCCAGCAGCGAGGGCGGCAGGGTGCGTGAGACCCAGTACTTC.

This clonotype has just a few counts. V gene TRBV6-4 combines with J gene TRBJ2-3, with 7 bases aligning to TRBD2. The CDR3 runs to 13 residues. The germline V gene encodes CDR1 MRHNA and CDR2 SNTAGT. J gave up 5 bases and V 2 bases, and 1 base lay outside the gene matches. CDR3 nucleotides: TGTGCCAGCAGTGACAGGGAGGGAGATACGCAGTATTTT. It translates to CASSDREGDTQYF.

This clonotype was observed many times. In DNA, the CDR3 is TGTGCCAGCAGTGACAGGGGGGCTGAAGCTTTCTTT. It encodes CASSDRGAEAFF. This chain links TRBV12-3 or TRBV12-4 with TRBJ1-1; 9 bases map to TRBD1. Unmatched junction bases numbered 1, after V lost 5 bases and J lost 6 bases. CDR3 length: 12 amino acids.

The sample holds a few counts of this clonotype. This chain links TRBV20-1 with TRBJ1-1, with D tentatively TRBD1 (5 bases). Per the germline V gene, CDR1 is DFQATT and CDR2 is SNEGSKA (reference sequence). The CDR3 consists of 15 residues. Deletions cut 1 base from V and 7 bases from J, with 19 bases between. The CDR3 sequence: CSARGGSTEFLEAFF. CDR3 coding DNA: TGCAGTGCTAGAGGAGGGTCGACAGAGTTCCTTGAAGCTTTCTTT.

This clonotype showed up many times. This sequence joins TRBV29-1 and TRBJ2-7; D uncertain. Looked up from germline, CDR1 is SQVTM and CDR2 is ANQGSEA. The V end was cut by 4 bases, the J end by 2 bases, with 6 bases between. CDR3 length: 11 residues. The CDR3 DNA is TGCAGCGTTGTCCAGACCTACGAGCAGTACTTC. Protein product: CSVVQTYEQYF.